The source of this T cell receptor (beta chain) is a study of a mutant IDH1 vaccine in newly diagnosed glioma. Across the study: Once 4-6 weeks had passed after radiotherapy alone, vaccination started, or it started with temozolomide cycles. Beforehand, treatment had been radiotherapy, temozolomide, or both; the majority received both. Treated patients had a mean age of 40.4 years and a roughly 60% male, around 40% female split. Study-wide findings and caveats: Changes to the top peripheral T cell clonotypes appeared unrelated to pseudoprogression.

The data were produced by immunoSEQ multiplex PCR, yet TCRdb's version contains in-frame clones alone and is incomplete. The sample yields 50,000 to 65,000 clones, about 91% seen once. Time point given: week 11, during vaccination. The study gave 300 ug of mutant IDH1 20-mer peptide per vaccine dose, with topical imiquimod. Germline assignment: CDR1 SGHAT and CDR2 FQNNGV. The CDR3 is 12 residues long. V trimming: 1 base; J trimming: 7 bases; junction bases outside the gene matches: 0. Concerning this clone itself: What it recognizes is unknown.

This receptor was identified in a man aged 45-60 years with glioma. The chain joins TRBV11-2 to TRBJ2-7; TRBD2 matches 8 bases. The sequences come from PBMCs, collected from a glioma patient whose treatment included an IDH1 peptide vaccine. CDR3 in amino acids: CASSLGGREQYF. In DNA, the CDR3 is TGTGCCAGCAGCTTAGGCGGGAGGGAGCAGTACTTC.